The entry that follows covers one TCR beta chain sequence. Its specificity is not known. One end of the junction is discordant with germline, which a read error may explain. The germline V gene has CDR1 MGHRA and CDR2 YSYEKL. The length of the CDR3 is 17 residues. This record belongs to a study of blood T cells in healthy people across ages. Findings and limits, study-wide: Higher naive T cell percentage went strongly together with higher TCR beta diversity.

A sample-barcoded 5' primer and a J-beta primer mix were used in a second PCR of roughly 7 to 11 cycles. MiXCR, applied by TCRdb to the 5' RACE reads, yields one record per CDR3 protein. The sample records roughly 1,500,000 distinct CDR3 sequences, almost 35% being singletons. The sequenced material came from blood. The chain links TRBV4-1 to TRBJ2-7; maybe TRBD1 (6 bases). This clonotype was sampled from a woman aged 25 to 39 in good health. CDR3 DNA: TGCGCCAGGAGCCAAGTCCACATTATACAGGGAGCCTACGAGCAGTACTTC. As protein: CARSQVHIIQGAYEQYF.